This T cell receptor (beta chain) was sequenced in a study of control samples from healthy donors and cancer patients. Clones were read by immunoSEQ multiplex PCR, and TCRdb kept only the in-frame ones, dropping some. The table lists some 150,000 clones, roughly nine tenths of them singletons. This CDR3 region has 13 residues. Germline CDR1 is MNHEY and CDR2 is SVGAGI. The V segment lost 7 bases and the J segment 6 bases; nucleotides outside the gene matches: 5. The sequenced sample consisted of blood. V usage is TRBV6-5 and J usage is TRBJ2-2; 7 nucleotides agree with TRBD1. The TCR comes from a man between 18 and 29 years old in good health. The CDR3 DNA is TGTGCCAGCAACCCACAGGGGTCCGGGGAGCTGTTTTTT. It is translated as CASNPQGSGELFF.